The present T cell receptor (beta chain) was sequenced within a study of T cells in localized non-small cell lung cancer. Findings and caveats of the study: Out of the top 100 tumor clones, a median approximately 61 were seen in adjacent lung.

CDR3 length equals 14 residues. Germline V gene data show CDR1 as SGHNT and CDR2 as YENEEA. With V trimmed by 5 bases and J by 3 bases, 5 bases remained unmatched. Method: immunoSEQ multiplex PCR; TCRdb's copy keeps in-frame clones and lacks some. The sample contains about 59,000 clones, more than 85% of which appear only once. As to this clone: The antigen is unknown.

This specimen was peripheral blood, taken before any cancer treatment. The genes are TRBV11-3 and TRBJ2-7, with 9 bases aligning to TRBD1. This clonotype was sampled from a man aged 40 to 69 with stage I lung adenocarcinoma. As DNA, the CDR3 is TGTGCCAGCAGCGTACAGACAGGGGGCTACGAGCAGTACTTC. Translating it yields CASSVQTGGYEQYF.